The next 20 T cell receptor beta chains were all read from a single sample in a study of blood T cell repertoires in COVID-19. TCRdb keeps only in-frame clones here, not all; method: immunoSEQ multiplex PCR. The sample records some 230,000 clones, roughly 90% being singletons. Sequences were obtained from peripheral blood. Receptor source: a man aged 30 to 39 who had recovered from COVID-19.

The sample holds one count of this clone. Germline and junction disagree at one end, which may indicate a read error. J is TRBJ1-2 and V is TRBV6-2 or TRBV6-3; 9 bases agree with TRBD1. This CDR3 has 13 amino acids. Germline V gene sequence: CDR1 MNHEY, CDR2 SVGEGT. In nucleotides, the CDR3 is TGTGCCAGCAGTTACTCCCCGACATGGACAGGGGCCTTC. Protein: CASSYSPTWTGAF.

This chain links TRBV19 with TRBJ1-2; TRBD1 matches 7 bases. This CDR3 has 13 amino acids. The V gene end was trimmed by 6 bases and the J gene end by 8 bases; junction bases not matched to a gene: 9. Germline loops: CDR1 LNHDA, CDR2 SQIVND (reference sequence). CDR3 loop: CASRQGQGTGYTF. CDR3 bases: TGTGCCAGTAGACAGGGGCAGGGGACGGGCTACACCTTC.

This chain connects TRBV4-2 to TRBJ1-5, with no clear D. This CDR3 contains 18 residues. Germline CDR1 reads LGHNA; CDR2 reads YNFKEQ. V shed 0 bases and J shed 0 bases, with 15 bases lying between them. CDR3 amino acids: CASSQDRMGPNSNQPQHF. For the CDR3, the DNA is TGTGCCAGCAGCCAAGATCGGATGGGCCCCAATAGCAATCAGCCCCAGCATTTT.

J is TRBJ1-5 and V is TRBV11-2, with 9 nucleotides matching TRBD1. The CDR3 length is 14 residues. V shed 2 bases, J shed 7 bases, and the junction held 3 bases outside the gene matches. The germline V gene has CDR1 SGHAT and CDR2 FQNNGV. CDR3 sequence: CASSLNRGHQPQHF. CDR3 coding DNA: TGTGCCAGCAGCTTAAACAGGGGGCACCAGCCCCAGCATTTT.

There are a few counts of this clone. The chain links TRBV6-6 to TRBJ2-7, with D possibly matching TRBD1 (6 bases). Trimming cost V 5 bases and J 2 bases, with 13 bases left between them. The V gene's germline CDR1 is MNHNY and CDR2 SVGAGI (reference sequence). The CDR3 runs 14 residues. In nucleotides, the CDR3 is TGTGCCAGCAGTACCGGACAGAGTACCTACGAGCAGTACTTC. Translated, it gives CASSTGQSTYEQYF.

The chain employs TRBV7-9 and TRBJ2-5, with D perhaps matching TRBD2 (6 bases). There are 18 residues in the CDR3. The V end was cut by 1 base, the J end by 1 base, with 19 bases between. The germline V gene encodes CDR1 SEHNR and CDR2 FQNEAQ (reference sequence). Written as DNA, the CDR3 is TGTGCCAGCAGCTTAGGCTTTCGAATGGGAGGCCCCCAAGAGACCCAGTACTTC. Translating it yields CASSLGFRMGGPQETQYF.

V is TRBV13 and J is TRBJ2-1; the match to TRBD1 covers 12 bases. This CDR3 has 16 residues. V trimming: 6 bases; J trimming: 4 bases; junction bases outside the gene matches: 7. From germline, CDR1 is PRHDT and CDR2 FYEKMQ (reference sequence). This chain's CDR3 is CASSRDRGRLYNEQFF. The DNA of the CDR3 is TGTGCCAGCAGTAGGGACAGGGGGCGATTGTACAATGAGCAGTTCTTC.

This clone has a handful of counts. The chain links TRBV29-1 to TRBJ1-2, with 9 bases fitting TRBD1. The CDR3 totals 14 residues. Germline lookup yields CDR1 SQVTM and CDR2 ANQGSEA. The V and J ends lost 0 bases and 4 bases, in that order; junction bases with no gene match: 3. CDR3 bases: TGCAGCGTTGAAGATCGGGGACAGGGCTATGGCTACACCTTC. The encoded protein is CSVEDRGQGYGYTF. Drawing the rest from reference TRBV29-1 and TRBJ1-2, the complete variable domain is SAVISQKPSRDICQRGTSLTIQCQVDSQVTMMFWYRQQPGQSLTLIATANQGSEATYESGFVIDKFPISRPNLTFSTLTVSNMSPEDSSIYLCSVEDRGQGYGYTFGSGTRLTVV.

The V gene is TRBV19, the J gene TRBJ2-2; D gene uncertain. The ends were cut back, 3 bases at V and 4 bases at J, with 6 bases in the middle. The CDR3 is made up of 13 amino acids. Germline V lookup: CDR1 LNHDA, CDR2 SQIVND (reference sequence). This CDR3 reads CASSIWLTGELFF. CDR3 DNA sequence: TGTGCCAGTAGTATTTGGCTCACCGGGGAGCTGTTTTTT. Variable domain in full (rest from reference TRBV19 and TRBJ2-2): DGGITQSPKYLFRKEGQNVTLSCEQNLNHDAMYWYRQDPGQGLRLIYYSQIVNDFQKGDIAEGYSVSREKKESFPLTVTSAQKNPTAFYLCASSIWLTGELFFGEGSRLTVL.

This chain joins TRBV12-5 and TRBJ2-3; no reliable D call. The CDR3 contains 10 residues. Germline CDR1 and CDR2: LGHNT and FRNRAP. V lost 7 bases and J lost 9, with 8 bases in between. As DNA, the CDR3 is TGTGCTAGTGCTCTCGGGACGCAGTATTTT. Translating gives CASALGTQYF.

Here the CDR3 reads CASSLQEGGTLHF. The CDR3 bases are TGTGCCAGCAGCCTACAGGAAGGTGGGACCCTCCACTTT. This rearrangement joins TRBV7-2 to TRBJ1-6; TRBD1 might be the D (5 bases). The germline V and J ends were trimmed by 5 bases and 14 bases, with 16 bases remaining between them. Germline V gene sequence: CDR1 SGHTA, CDR2 FQGNSA. There are 13 residues in the CDR3.

The chain joins TRBV19 to TRBJ2-7, with D perhaps matching TRBD2 (5 bases). Germline V gives CDR1 LNHDA, CDR2 SQIVND (reference sequence). Between the trimmed V and J ends, which lost 3 bases and 4 bases, there was a span of 25 bases. There are 18 residues in the CDR3. CDR3 DNA sequence: TGTGCCAGTAGTATGGAGATTCTGTACAGTTCCGGCGGGTACGAGCAGTACTTC. It specifies CASSMEILYSSGGYEQYF.

This chain uses TRBV11-2 with TRBJ2-7, with 8 bases identical to TRBD1. J gave up 6 bases and V 3 bases, and 13 bases lay outside the gene matches. The germline gives CDR1 SGHAT, CDR2 FQNNGV. The CDR3 runs 16 residues. CDR3 loop: CASSFAQGRGHSEQYF. The CDR3 DNA reads TGTGCCAGCAGCTTCGCTCAGGGCAGGGGGCATAGCGAGCAGTACTTC.

The V call is TRBV3-1 (or the pseudogene TRBV3-2), the J call TRBJ2-3; 12 bases map to TRBD2. J gave up 6 bases and V 10 bases, and 5 bases lay outside the gene matches. CDR3 length: 13 amino acids. In germline, CDR1 is LGHDT, CDR2 YNNKEL (reference sequence). The CDR3 nucleotides read TGTGCCACCCTACTAGCGGGGGGTGATACGCAGTATTTT. It codes for CATLLAGGDTQYF.

The CDR3 DNA is TGTGCCAGCTCACCAGGGGCATACGAGCAGTACTTC. Translated, it gives CASSPGAYEQYF. The chain employs TRBV18 and TRBJ2-7; the D gene is possibly TRBD1 (5 bases). Trimming left V 2 bases short and J 4 bases short, with 6 bases between. CDR3 length equals 12 residues. In germline, CDR1 is KGHSH, CDR2 LQKENI.

The chain is built from TRBV18 and TRBJ2-6, with D maybe TRBD2 (5 bases). The CDR3 totals 15 residues. CDR1 is KGHSH and CDR2 is LQKENI in the germline V gene. The V gene lost 4 bases and the J gene lost 3 bases, with 10 bases spanning the gap. The CDR3 DNA sequence: TGTGCCAGCTCACACCCGGGGTATGGGGCCAACGTCCTGACTTTC. Its protein product is CASSHPGYGANVLTF. Based on the CDR3 plus reference TRBV18 and TRBJ2-6, the full variable domain is NAGVMQNPRHLVRRRGQEARLRCSPMKGHSHVYWYRQLPEEGLKFMVYLQKENIIDESGMPKERFSAEFPKEGPSILRIQQVVRGDSAAYFCASSHPGYGANVLTFGAGSRLTVL.

V gene TRBV6-5 combines with J gene TRBJ2-5; 8 bases are a match to TRBD1. The ends lost 2 bases at V and 1 base at J; junction bases unmatched: 6. Germline-derived CDR1 and CDR2 are MNHEY and SVGAGI. The CDR3 has 16 residues. CDR3 residues: CASSYSRTGLQETQYF. CDR3 coding DNA: TGTGCCAGCAGTTACAGTAGGACAGGGCTCCAAGAGACCCAGTACTTC.

The chain has TRBV27 and TRBJ1-2; 8 bases are a match to TRBD1. CDR3 size: 17 residues. V lost 7 bases to trimming and J lost 0 bases; unmatched junction nucleotides: 13. The germline V gene encodes CDR1 MNHEY and CDR2 SMNVEV (reference sequence). CDR3 sequence: CASTPSGQGPPNYGYTF. CDR3 sequence (DNA): TGTGCCAGCACCCCATCAGGACAGGGCCCCCCTAACTATGGCTACACCTTC.

The chain couples TRBV5-1 to TRBJ2-7, with TRBD2 matching over 12 bases. V gave up 3 bases and J gave up 5 bases; unmatched junction bases: 6. Germline V gene sequence: CDR1 SGHRS, CDR2 YFSETQ. The CDR3 runs 15 residues. CDR3 DNA: TGCGCCAGCAGCTCCTCGACTAGCGGGGGAAACGAGCAGTACTTC. Translating it yields CASSSSTSGGNEQYF.

The genes are TRBV11-3 and TRBJ2-7, with 10 bases lining up with TRBD1. The CDR3 extends over 14 amino acids. Germline CDR1 and CDR2: SGHNT and YENEEA. The V and J ends lost 5 bases and 5 bases, in that order; junction bases with no gene match: 6. CDR3: CASSRTGGLDEQYF. The CDR3 nucleotides read TGTGCCAGCAGCAGGACAGGGGGATTAGACGAGCAGTACTTC.